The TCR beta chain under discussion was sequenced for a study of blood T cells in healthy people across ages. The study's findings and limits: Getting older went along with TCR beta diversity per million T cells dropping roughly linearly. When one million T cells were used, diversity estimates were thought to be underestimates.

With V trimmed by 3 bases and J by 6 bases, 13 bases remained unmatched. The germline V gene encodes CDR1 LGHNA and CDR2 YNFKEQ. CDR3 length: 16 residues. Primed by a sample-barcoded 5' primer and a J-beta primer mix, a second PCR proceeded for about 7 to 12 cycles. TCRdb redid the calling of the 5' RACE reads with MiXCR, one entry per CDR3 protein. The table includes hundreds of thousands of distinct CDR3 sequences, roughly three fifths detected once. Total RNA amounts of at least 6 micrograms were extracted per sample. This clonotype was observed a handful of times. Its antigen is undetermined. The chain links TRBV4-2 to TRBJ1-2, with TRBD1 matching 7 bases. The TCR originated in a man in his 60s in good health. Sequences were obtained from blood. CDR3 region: CASSQGTGERLNGYTF. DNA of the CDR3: TGTGCCAGCAGCCAGGGAACAGGGGAAAGGTTGAATGGCTACACCTTC.